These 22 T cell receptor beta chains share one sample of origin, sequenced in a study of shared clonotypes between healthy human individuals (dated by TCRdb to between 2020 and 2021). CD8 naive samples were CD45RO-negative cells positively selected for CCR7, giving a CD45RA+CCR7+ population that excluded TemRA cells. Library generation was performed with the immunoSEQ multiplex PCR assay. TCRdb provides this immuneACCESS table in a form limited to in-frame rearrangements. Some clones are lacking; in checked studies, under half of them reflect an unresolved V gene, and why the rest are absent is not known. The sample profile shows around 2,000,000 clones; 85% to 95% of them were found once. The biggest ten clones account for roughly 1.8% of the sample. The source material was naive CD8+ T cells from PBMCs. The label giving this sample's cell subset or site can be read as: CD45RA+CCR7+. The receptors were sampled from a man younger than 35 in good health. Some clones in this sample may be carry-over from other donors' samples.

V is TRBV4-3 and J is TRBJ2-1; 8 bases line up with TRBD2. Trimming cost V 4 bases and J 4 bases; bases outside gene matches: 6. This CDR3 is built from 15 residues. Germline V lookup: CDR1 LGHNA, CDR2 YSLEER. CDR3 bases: TGCGCCAGCAGCCTTCGTCTAGCGGGTTACAATGAGCAGTTCTTC. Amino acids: CASSLRLAGYNEQFF.

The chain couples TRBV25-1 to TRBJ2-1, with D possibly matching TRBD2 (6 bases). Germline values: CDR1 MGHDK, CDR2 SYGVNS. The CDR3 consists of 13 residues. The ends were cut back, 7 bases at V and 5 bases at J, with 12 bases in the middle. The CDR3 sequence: CASTGLSNNEQFF. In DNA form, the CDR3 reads TGTGCCAGCACGGGACTCAGTAACAATGAGCAGTTCTTC. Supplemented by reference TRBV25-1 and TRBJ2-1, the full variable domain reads EADIYQTPRYLVIGTGKKITLECSQTMGHDKMYWYQQDPGMELHLIHYSYGVNSTEKGDLSSESTVSRIRTEHFPLTLESARPSHTSQYLCASTGLSNNEQFFGPGTRLTVL.

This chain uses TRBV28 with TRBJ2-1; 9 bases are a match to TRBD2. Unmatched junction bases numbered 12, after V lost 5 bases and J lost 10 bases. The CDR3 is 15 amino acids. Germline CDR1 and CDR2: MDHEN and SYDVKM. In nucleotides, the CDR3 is TGTGCCAGCAGTCCTATACGACTGACTAGCGGCGAGCAGTTCTTC. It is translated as CASSPIRLTSGEQFF.

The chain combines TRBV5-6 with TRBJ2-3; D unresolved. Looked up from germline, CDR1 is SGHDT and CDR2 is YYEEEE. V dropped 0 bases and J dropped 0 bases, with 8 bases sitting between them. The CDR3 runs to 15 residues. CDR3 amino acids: CASSLAAGSTDTQYF. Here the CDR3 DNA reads TGTGCCAGCAGCTTGGCCGCTGGGAGCACAGATACGCAGTATTTT.

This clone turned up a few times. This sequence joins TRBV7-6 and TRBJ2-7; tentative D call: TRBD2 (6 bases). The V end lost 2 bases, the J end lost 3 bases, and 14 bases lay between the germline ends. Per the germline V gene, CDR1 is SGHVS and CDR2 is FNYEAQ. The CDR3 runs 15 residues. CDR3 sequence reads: CASSLRLGGNYEQYF. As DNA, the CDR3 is TGTGCCAGCAGCTTAAGGCTAGGAGGGAACTACGAGCAGTACTTC.

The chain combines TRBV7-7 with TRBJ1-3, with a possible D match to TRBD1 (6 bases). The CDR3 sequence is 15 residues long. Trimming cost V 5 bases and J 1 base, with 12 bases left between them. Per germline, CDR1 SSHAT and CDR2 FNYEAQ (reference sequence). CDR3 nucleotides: TGTGCCAGCAGCCCTCTAGGGGGGTCTGGAAACACCATATATTTT. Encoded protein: CASSPLGGSGNTIYF.

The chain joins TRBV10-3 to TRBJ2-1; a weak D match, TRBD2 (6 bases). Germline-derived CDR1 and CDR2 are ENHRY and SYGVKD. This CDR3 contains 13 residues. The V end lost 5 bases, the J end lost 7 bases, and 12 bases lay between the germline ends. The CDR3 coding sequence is TGTGCCATCAGTCGGGGGACGGGAAATGAGCAGTTCTTC. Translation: CAISRGTGNEQFF.

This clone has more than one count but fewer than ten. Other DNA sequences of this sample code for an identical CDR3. The CDR3 coding sequence is TGTGCCAGCAGTTTGATCAGAAACACTGAAGCTTTCTTT. It yields the protein CASSLIRNTEAFF. V and J are TRBV28 and TRBJ1-1, with D hard to call. The CDR3 covers 13 residues. V dropped 3 bases and J dropped 2 bases, with 7 bases sitting between them. Germline V lookup: CDR1 MDHEN, CDR2 SYDVKM.

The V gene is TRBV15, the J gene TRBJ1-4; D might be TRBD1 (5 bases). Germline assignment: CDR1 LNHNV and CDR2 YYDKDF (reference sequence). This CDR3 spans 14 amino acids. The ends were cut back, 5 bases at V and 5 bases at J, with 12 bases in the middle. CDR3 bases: TGTGCCACCAGCTTGGGACGCGGCAATGAAAAACTGTTTTTT. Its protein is CATSLGRGNEKLFF.

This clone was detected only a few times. The CDR3 nucleotides read TGTGCCAGCAGCTTAGAAGTCCATCCTGAAGCTTTCTTT. Translated: CASSLEVHPEAFF. The chain employs TRBV11-2 and TRBJ1-1; unclear D gene. CDR3 length: 13 amino acids. Germline loops: CDR1 SGHAT, CDR2 FQNNGV. V lost 0 bases and J 6 bases, leaving 8 bases between the germline ends.

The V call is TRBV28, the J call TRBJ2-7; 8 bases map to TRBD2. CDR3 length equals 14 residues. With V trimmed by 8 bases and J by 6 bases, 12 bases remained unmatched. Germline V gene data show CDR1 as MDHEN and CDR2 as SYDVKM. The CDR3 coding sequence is TGTGCCAGCCTCCCGGGACTAGGAGTAGGCGAGCAGTACTTC. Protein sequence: CASLPGLGVGEQYF.

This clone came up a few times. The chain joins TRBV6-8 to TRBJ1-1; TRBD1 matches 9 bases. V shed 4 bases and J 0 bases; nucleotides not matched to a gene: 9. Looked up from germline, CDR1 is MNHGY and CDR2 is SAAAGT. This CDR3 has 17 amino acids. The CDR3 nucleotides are TGTGCCAGCAGTTTGGGACAGGGAGGGAACATGAACACTGAAGCTTTCTTT. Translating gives CASSLGQGGNMNTEAFF.

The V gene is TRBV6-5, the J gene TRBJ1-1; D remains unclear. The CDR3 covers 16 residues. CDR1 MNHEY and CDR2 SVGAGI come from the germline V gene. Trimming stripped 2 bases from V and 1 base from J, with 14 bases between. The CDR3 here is CASSYRSFDWNTEAFF. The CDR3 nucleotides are TGTGCCAGCAGTTACCGGAGTTTCGACTGGAACACTGAAGCTTTCTTT.

The CDR3 nucleotides are TGTGCCAGCAGTGCTGACAGCTACGAGCAGTACTTC. It specifies CASSADSYEQYF. V is TRBV28 and J is TRBJ2-7; possible D gene TRBD1, 5 bases. The germline CDR1 and CDR2 sequences are MDHEN and SYDVKM. The V and J ends lost 5 bases and 3 bases respectively, with 8 bases between them. The CDR3 covers 12 residues.

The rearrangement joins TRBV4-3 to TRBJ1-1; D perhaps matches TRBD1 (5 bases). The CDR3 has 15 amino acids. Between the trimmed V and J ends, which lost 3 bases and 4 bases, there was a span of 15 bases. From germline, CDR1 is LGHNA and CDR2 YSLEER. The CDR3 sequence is CASSQDRGGSTEAFF. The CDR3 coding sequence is TGCGCCAGCAGCCAGGACCGGGGGGGGAGCACTGAAGCTTTCTTT.

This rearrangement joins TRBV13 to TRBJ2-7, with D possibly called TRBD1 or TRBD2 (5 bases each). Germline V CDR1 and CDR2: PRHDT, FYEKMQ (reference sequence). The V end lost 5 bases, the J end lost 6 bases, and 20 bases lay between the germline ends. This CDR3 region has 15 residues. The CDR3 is CASSRVDPGQREQYF. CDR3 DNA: TGTGCCAGCAGCCGCGTCGACCCGGGGCAGCGCGAGCAGTACTTC.

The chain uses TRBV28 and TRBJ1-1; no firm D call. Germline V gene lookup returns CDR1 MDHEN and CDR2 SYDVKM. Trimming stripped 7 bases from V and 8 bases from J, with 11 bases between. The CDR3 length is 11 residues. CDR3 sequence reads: CASKHQSEAFF. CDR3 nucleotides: TGTGCCAGCAAGCACCAGAGCGAAGCTTTCTTT.

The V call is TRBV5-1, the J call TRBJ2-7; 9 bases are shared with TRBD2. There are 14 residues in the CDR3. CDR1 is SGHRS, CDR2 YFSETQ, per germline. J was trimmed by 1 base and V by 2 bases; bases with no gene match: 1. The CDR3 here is CASSFTSGSYEQYF. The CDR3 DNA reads TGCGCCAGCAGCTTTACTAGCGGGTCCTACGAGCAGTACTTC.

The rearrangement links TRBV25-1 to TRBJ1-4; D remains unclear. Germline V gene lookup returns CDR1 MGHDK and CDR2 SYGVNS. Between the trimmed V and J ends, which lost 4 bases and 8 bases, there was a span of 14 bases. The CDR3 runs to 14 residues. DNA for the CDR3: TGTGCCAGCAGTGGACGAGGGTTTCGGGAAAAACTGTTTTTT. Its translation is CASSGRGFREKLFF.

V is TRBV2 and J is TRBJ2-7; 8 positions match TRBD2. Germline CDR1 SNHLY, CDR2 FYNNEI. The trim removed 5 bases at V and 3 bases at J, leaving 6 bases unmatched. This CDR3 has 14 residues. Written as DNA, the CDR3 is TGTGCCAGCAGTTTACTAGCGGACTTCTACGAGCAGTACTTC. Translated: CASSLLADFYEQYF.

The CDR3 DNA sequence: TGTGCCAGCAGCCAAGTGACTAGCGTTCTTCTCAATGAGCAGTTCTTC. Translated: CASSQVTSVLLNEQFF. The chain links TRBV4-2 to TRBJ2-1; 8 nucleotides line up with TRBD2. Losses at the gene ends were 1 base for V and 6 bases for J; bases not matched to a gene: 8. The CDR3 runs to 16 residues. Germline values: CDR1 LGHNA, CDR2 YNFKEQ.

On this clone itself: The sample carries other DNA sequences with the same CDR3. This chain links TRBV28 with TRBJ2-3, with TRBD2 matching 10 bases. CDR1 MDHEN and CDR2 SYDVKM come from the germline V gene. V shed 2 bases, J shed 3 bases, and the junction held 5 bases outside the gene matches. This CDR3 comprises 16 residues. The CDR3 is CASSLGLAGETDTQYF. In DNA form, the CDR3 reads TGTGCCAGCAGTTTAGGGCTAGCGGGAGAGACAGATACGCAGTATTTT.